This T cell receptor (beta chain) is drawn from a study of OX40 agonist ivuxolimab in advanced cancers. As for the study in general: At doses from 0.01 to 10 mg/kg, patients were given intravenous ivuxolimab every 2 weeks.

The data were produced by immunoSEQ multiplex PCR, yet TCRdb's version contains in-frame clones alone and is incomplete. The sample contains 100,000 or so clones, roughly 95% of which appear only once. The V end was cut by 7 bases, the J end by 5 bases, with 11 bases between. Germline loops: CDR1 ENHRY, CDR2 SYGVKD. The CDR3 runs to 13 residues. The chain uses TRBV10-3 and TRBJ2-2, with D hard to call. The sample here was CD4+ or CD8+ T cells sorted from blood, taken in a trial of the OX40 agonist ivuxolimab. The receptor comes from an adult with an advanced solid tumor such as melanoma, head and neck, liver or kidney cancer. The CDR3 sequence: CAIMELLTGELFF. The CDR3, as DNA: TGTGCCATCATGGAACTACTAACCGGGGAGCTGTTTTTT.